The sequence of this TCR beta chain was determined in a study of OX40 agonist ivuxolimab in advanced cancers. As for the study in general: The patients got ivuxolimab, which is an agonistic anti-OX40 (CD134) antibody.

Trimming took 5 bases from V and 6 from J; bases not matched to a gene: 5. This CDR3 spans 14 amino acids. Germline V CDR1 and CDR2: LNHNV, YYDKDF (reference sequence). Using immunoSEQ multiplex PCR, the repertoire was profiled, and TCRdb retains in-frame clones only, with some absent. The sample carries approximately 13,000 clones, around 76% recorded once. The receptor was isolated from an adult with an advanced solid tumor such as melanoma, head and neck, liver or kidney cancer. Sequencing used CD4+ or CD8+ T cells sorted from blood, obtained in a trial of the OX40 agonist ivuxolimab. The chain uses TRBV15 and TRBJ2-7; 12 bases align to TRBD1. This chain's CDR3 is CATSGGTGGFEQYF. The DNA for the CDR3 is TGTGCCACCAGCGGTGGGACAGGGGGCTTCGAGCAGTACTTC.